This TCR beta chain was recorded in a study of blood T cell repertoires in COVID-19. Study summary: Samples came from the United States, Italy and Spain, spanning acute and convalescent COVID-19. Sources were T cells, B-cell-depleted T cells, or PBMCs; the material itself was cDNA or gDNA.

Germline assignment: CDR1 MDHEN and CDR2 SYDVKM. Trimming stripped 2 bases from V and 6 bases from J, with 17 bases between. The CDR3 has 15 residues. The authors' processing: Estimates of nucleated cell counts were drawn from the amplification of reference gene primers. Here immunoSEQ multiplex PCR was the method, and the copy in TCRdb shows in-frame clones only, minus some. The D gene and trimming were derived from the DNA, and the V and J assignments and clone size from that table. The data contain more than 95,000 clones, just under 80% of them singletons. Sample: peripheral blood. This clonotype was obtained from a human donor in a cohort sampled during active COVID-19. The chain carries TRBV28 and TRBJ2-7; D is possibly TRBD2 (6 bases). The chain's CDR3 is CASSLMGLILSEQYF. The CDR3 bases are TGTGCCAGCAGTTTAATGGGACTGATTCTCTCCGAGCAGTACTTC.